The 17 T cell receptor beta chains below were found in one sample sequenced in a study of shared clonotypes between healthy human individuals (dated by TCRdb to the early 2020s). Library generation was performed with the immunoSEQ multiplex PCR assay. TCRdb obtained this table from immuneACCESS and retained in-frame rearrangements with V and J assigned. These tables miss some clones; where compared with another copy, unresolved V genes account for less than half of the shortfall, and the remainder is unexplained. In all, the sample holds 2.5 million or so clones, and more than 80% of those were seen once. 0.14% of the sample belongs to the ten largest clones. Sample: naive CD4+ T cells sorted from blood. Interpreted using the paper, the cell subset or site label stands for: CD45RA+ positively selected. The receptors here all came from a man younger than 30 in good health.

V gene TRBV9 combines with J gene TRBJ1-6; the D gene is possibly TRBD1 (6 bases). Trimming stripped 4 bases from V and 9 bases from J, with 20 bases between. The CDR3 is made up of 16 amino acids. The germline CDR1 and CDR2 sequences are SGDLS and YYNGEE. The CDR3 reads CASSPGGGAPFSPLHF. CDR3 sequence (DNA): TGTGCCAGCAGCCCGGGGGGGGGCGCACCTTTTTCACCCCTCCACTTT.

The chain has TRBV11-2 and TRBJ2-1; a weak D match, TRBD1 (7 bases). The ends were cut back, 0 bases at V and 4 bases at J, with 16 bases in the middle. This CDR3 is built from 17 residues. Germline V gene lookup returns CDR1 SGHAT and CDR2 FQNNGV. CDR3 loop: CASSLDPGGSPYNEQFF. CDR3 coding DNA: TGTGCCAGCAGCTTAGATCCAGGGGGGAGCCCGTACAATGAGCAGTTCTTC.

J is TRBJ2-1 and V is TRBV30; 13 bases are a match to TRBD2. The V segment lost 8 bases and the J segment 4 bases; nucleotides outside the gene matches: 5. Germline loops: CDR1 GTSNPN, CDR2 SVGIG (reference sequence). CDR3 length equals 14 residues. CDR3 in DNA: TGTGCCAGGGGGACTAGCGGGGCGTACAATGAGCAGTTCTTC. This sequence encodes CARGTSGAYNEQFF.

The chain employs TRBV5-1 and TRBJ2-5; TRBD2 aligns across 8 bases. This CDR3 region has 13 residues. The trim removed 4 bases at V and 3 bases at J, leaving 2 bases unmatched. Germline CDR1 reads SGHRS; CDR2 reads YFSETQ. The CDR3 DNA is TGCGCCAGCAGCGTGGGACTAGAAGAGACCCAGTACTTC. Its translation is CASSVGLEETQYF.

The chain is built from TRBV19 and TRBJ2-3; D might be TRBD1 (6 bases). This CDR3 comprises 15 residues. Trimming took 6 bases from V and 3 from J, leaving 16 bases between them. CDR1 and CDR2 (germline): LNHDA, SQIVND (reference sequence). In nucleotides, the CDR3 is TGTGCCAGTAGCCCAATGCGGCAGGGGACAGATACGCAGTATTTT. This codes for CASSPMRQGTDTQYF. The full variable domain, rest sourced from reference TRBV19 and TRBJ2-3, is DGGITQSPKYLFRKEGQNVTLSCEQNLNHDAMYWYRQDPGQGLRLIYYSQIVNDFQKGDIAEGYSVSREKKESFPLTVTSAQKNPTAFYLCASSPMRQGTDTQYFGPGTRLTVL.

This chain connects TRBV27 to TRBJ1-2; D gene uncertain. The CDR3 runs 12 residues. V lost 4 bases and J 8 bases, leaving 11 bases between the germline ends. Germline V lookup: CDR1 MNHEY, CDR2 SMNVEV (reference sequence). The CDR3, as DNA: TGTGCCAGCAGTTCCTCGGGCACAGGCTACACCTTC. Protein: CASSSSGTGYTF.

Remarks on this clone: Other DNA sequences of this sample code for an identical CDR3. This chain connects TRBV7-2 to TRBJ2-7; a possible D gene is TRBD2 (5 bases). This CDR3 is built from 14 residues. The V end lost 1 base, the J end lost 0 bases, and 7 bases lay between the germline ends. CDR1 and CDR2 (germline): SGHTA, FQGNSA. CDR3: CASSLGRSSYEQYF. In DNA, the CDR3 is TGTGCCAGCAGCTTAGGGAGGAGCTCCTACGAGCAGTACTTC.

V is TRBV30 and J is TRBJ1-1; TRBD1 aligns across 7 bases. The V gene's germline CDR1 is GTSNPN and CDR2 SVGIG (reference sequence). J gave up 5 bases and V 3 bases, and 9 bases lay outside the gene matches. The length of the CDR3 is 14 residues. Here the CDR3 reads CAWRVNRGWTEAFF. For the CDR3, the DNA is TGTGCCTGGAGGGTTAACAGGGGTTGGACTGAAGCTTTCTTT.

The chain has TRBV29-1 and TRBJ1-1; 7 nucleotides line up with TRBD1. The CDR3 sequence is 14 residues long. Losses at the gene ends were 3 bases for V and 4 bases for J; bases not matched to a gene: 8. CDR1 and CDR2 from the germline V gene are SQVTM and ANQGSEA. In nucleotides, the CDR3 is TGCAGCGTTGAGACCGGGACAGTGGGCACTGAAGCTTTCTTT. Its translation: CSVETGTVGTEAFF.

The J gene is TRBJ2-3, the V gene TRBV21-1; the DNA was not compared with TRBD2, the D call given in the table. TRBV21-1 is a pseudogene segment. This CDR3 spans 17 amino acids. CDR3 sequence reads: CASSKTCLAGGTDTQYF. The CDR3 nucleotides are TGTGCCAGCAGCAAAACGTGTCTAGCGGGGGGCACAGATACGCAGTATTTT.

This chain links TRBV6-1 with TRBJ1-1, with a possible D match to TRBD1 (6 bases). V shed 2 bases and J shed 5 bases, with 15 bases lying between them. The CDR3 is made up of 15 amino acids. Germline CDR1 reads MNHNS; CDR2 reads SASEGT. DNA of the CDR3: TGTGCCAGCAGTGAAATGCACAGGGAAGAAACTGAAGCTTTCTTT. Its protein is CASSEMHREETEAFF.

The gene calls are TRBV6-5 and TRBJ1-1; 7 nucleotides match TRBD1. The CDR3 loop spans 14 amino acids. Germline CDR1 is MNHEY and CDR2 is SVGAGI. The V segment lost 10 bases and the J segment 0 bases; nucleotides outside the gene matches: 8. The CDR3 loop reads CATIVRGLNTEAFF. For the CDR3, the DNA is TGTGCCACCATCGTTAGGGGGCTGAACACTGAAGCTTTCTTT.

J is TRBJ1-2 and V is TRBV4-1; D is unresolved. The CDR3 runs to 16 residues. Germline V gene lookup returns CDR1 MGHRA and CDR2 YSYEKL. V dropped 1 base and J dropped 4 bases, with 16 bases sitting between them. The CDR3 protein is CASSQGLQLGVYGYTF. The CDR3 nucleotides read TGCGCCAGCAGCCAAGGATTACAGCTCGGGGTCTATGGCTACACCTTC.

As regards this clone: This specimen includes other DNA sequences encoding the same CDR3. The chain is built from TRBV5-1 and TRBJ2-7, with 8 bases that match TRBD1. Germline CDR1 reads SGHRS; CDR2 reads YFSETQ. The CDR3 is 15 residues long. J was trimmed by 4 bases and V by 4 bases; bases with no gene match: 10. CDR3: CASSPTGQGAYEQYF. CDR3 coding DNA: TGCGCCAGCAGCCCCACGGGCCAGGGGGCGTACGAGCAGTACTTC.

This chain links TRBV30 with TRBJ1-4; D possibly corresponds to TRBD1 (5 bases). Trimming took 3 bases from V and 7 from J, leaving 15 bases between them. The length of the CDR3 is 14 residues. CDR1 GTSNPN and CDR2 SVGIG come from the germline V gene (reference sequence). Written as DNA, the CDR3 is TGTGCCTGGAGCGTACAGGCTTCCTCTGAAAAACTGTTTTTT. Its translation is CAWSVQASSEKLFF.

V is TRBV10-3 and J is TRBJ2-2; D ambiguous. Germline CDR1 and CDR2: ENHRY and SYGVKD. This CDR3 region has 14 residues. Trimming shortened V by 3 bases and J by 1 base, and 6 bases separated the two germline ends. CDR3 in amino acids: CAISELLNTGELFF. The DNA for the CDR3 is TGTGCCATCAGTGAACTCCTGAACACCGGGGAGCTGTTTTTT.

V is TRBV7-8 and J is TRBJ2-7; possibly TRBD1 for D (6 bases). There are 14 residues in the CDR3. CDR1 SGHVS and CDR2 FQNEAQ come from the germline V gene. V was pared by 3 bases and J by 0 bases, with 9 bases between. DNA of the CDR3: TGTGCCAGCAGCTTCGACAGGTTCTCCTACGAGCAGTACTTC. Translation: CASSFDRFSYEQYF.